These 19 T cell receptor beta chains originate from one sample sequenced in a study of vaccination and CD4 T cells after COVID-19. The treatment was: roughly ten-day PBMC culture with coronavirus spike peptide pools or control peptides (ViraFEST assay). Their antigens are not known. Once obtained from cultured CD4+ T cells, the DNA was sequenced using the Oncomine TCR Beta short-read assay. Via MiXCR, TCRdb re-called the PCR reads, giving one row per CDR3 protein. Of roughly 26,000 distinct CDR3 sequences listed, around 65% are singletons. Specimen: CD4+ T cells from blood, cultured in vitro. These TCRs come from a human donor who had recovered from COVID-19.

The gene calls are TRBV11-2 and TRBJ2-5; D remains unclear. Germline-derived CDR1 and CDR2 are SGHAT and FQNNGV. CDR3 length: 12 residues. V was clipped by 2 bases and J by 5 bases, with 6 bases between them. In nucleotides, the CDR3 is TGTGCCAGCAGCTTAAACCGGGAGACCCAGTACTTC. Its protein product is CASSLNRETQYF.

This CDR3 reads CASSMTSGRHEQFF. The DNA for the CDR3 is TGTGCCAGTAGCATGACTAGCGGGAGACATGAGCAGTTCTTC. The rearrangement uses TRBV19 and TRBJ2-1, with 12 bases fitting TRBD2. V lost 6 bases and J lost 8; bases outside the gene matches: 5. This CDR3 is built from 14 residues. Germline V gene lookup returns CDR1 LNHDA and CDR2 SQIVND (reference sequence).

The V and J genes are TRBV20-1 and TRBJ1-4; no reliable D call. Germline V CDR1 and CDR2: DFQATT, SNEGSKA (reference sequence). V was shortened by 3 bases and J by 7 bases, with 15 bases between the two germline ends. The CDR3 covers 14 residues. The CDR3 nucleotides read TGCAGTGCTAGTAGGATCCCCATAGTTGAAAAACTGTTTTTT. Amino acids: CSASRIPIVEKLFF.

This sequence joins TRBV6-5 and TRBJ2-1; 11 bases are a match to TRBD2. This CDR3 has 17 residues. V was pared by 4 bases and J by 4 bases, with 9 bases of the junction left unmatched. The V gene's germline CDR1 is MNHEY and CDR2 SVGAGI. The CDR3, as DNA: TGTGCCAGCAGTTCCCCACTAGCGGGAGCGTCTTACAATGAGCAGTTCTTC. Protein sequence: CASSSPLAGASYNEQFF.

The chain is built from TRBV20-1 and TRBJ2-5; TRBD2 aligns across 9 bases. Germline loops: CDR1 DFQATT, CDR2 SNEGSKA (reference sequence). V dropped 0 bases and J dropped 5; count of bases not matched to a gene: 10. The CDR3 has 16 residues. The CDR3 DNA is TGCAGTGCTAGAGATAGGATAGCGGGAGCGGGGGAGACCCAGTACTTC. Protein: CSARDRIAGAGETQYF.

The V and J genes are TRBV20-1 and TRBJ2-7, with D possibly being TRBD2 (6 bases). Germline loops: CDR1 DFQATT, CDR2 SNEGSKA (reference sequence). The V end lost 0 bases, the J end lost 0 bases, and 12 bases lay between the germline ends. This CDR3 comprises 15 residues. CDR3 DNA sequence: TGCAGTGCTAGAGATGCGGCTAGCGACTCCTACGAGCAGTACTTC. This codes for CSARDAASDSYEQYF.

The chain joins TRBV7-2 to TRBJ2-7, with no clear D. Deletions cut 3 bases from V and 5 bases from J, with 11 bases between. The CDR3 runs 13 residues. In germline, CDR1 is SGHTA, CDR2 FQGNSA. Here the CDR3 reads CASSFRRMNEQYF. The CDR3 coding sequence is TGTGCCAGCAGCTTCCGTAGAATGAACGAGCAGTACTTC.

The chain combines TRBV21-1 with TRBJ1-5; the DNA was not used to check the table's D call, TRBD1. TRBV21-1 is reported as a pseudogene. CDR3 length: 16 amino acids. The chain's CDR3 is CASTHRDRGARQPQHF. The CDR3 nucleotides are TGTGCCAGCACCCACCGGGACAGGGGTGCGCGGCAGCCCCAGCATTTT.

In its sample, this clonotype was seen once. CDR3 region: CASSTPQSEAFF. Here the CDR3 DNA reads TGTGCCAGCAGCACCCCACAGTCTGAAGCTTTCTTT. The chain joins TRBV7-9 to TRBJ1-1; D not certain. The CDR3 is 12 residues long. V gave up 5 bases and J gave up 6 bases, with 10 bases separating them. Germline CDR1 is SEHNR and CDR2 is FQNEAQ (reference sequence). The variable domain in full, completed from reference TRBV7-9 and TRBJ1-1, reads DTGVSQNPRHKITKRGQNVTFRCDPISEHNRLYWYRQTLGQGPEFLTYFQNEAQLEKSRLLSDRFSAERPKGSFSTLEIQRTEQGDSAMYLCASSTPQSEAFFGQGTRLTVV.

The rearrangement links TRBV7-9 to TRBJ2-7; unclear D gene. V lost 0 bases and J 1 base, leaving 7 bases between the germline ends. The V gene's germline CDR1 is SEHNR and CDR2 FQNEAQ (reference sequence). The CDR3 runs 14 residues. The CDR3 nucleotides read TGTGCCAGCAGCTTAGCGGTGGCTTCCTACGAGCAGTACTTC. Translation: CASSLAVASYEQYF.

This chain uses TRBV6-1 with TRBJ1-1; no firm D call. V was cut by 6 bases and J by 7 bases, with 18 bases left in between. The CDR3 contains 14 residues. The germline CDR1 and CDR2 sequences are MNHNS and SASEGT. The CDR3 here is CASREWGGGGEAFF. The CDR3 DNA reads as TGTGCCAGCAGAGAGTGGGGAGGTGGAGGTGAAGCTTTCTTT.

This chain's CDR3 is CASSSWAIRVGSYNEQFF. The DNA for the CDR3 is TGTGCCAGCAGTTCGTGGGCTATCAGGGTGGGGTCCTACAATGAGCAGTTCTTC. J is TRBJ2-1 and V is TRBV6-5, with a possible D match to TRBD1 (5 bases). The V end lost 4 bases, the J end lost 1 base, and 20 bases lay between the germline ends. Looked up from germline, CDR1 is MNHEY and CDR2 is SVGAGI. This CDR3 spans 18 amino acids.

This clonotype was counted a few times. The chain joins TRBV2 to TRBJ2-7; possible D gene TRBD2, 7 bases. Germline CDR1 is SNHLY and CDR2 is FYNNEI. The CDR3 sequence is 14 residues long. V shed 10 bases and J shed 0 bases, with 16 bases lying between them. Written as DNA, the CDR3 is TGTGCCACAAAGCGGGACACAGACTCCTACGAGCAGTACTTC. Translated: CATKRDTDSYEQYF.

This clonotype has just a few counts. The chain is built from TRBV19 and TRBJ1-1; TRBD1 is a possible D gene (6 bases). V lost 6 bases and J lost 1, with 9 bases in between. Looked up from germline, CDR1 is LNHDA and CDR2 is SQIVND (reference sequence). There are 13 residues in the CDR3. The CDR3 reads CASRQGKNTEAFF. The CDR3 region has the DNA TGTGCCAGTAGACAGGGAAAGAACACTGAAGCTTTCTTT.

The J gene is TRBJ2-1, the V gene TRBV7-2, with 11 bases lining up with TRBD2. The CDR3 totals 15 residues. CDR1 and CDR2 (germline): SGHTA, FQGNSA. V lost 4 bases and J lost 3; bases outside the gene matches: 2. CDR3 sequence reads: CASSSLAGGYNEQFF. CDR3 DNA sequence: TGTGCCAGCAGCTCCCTAGCGGGAGGCTACAATGAGCAGTTCTTC.

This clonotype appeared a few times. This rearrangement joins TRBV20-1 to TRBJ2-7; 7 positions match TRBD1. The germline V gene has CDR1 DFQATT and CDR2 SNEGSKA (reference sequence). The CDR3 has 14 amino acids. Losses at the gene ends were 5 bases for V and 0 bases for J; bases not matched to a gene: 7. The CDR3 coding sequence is TGCAGTGCTCCAAGGGGGCGGAGCTCCTACGAGCAGTACTTC. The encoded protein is CSAPRGRSSYEQYF.

This chain's CDR3 is CASSFMTDFLTYEQYF. CDR3 nucleotides: TGTGCCAGCAGTTTTATGACGGATTTTCTCACCTACGAGCAGTACTTC. The V gene is TRBV12-3 or TRBV12-4, the J gene TRBJ2-7, with D unresolved. The ends were cut back, 3 bases at V and 2 bases at J, with 17 bases in the middle. CDR3 length: 16 residues.

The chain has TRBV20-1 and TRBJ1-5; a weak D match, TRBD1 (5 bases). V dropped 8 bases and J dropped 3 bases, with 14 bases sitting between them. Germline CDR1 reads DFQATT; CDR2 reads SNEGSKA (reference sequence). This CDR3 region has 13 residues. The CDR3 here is CSTTRGVNQPQHF. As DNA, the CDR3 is TGCAGTACAACTAGAGGGGTCAATCAGCCCCAGCATTTT.

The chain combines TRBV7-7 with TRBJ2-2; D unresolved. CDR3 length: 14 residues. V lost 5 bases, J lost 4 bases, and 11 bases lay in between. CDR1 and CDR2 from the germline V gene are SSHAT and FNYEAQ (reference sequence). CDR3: CASSLGSPTGELFF. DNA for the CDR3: TGTGCCAGCAGCCTCGGCAGTCCCACCGGGGAGCTGTTTTTT. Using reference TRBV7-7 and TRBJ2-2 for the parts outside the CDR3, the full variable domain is GAGVSQSPRYKVTKRGQDVTLRCDPISSHATLYWYQQALGQGPEFLTYFNYEAQPDKSGLPSDRFSAERPEGSISTLTIQRTEQRDSAMYRCASSLGSPTGELFFGEGSRLTVL.